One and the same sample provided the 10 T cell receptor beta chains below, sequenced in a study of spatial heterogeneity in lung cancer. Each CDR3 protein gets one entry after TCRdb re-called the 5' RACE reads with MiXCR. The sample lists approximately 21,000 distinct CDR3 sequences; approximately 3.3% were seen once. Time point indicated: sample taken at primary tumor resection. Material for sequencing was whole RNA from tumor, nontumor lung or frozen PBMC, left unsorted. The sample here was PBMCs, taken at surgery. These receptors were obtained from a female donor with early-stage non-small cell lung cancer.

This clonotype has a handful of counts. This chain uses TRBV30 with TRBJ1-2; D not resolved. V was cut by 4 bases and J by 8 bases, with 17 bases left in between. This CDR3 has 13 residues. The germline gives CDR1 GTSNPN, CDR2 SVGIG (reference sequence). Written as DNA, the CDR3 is TGTGCCTGGACCCTCATCGCCATGGGCGGCTACACCTTC. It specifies CAWTLIAMGGYTF. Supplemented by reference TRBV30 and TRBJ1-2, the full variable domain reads SQTIHQWPATLVQPVGSPLSLECTVEGTSNPNLYWYRQAAGRGLQLLFYSVGIGQISSEVPQNLSASRPQDRQFILSSKKLLLSDSGFYLCAWTLIAMGGYTFGSGTRLTVV.

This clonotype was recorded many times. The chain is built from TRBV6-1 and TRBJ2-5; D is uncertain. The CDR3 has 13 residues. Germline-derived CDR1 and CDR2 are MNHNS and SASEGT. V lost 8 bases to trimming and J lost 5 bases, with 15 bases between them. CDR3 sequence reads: CASAGQEPETQYF. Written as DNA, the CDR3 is TGTGCCAGCGCTGGTCAAGAGCCTGAGACCCAGTACTTC.

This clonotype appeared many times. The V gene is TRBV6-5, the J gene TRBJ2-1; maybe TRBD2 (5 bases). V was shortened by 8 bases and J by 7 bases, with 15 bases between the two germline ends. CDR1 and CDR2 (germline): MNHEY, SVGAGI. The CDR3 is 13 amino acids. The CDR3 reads CASFLAAGNEQFF. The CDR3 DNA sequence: TGTGCCAGCTTCCTAGCTGCTGGGAATGAGCAGTTCTTC.

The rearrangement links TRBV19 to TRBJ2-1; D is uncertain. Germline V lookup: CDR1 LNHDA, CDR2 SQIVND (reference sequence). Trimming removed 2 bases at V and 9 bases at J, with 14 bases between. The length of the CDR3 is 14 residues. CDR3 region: CASSIFSWAVEQFF. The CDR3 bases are TGTGCCAGTAGTATATTTTCCTGGGCGGTTGAGCAGTTCTTC.

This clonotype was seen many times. The CDR3 is CASSFPAGGTGELFF. The DNA of the CDR3 is TGTGCCAGCAGTTTTCCAGCGGGAGGCACCGGGGAGCTGTTTTTT. The chain is built from TRBV28 and TRBJ2-2; TRBD2 agrees at 9 bases. J lost 4 bases, V lost 3 bases, and 3 bases had no gene match. Germline values: CDR1 MDHEN, CDR2 SYDVKM. This CDR3 comprises 15 residues.

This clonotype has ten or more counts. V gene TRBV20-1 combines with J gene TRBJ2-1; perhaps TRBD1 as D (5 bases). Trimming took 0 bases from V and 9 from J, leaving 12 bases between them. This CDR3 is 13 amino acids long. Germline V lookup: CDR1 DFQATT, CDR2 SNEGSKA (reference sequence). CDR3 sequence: CSARDFRRGEQFF. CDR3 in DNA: TGCAGTGCTAGAGATTTCCGTAGGGGTGAGCAGTTCTTC.

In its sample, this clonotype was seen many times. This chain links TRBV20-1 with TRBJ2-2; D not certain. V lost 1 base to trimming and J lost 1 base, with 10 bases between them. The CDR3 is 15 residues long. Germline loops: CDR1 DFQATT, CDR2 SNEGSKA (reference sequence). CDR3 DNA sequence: TGCAGTGCTAGAGTGAGGTCAGAGAACACCGGGGAGCTGTTTTTT. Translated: CSARVRSENTGELFF.

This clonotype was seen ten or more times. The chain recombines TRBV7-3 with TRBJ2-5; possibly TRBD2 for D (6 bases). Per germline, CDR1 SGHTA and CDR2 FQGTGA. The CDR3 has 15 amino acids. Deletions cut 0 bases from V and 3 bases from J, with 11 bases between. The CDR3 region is CASSLTGIAEETQYF. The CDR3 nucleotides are TGTGCCAGCAGCTTAACGGGAATAGCGGAAGAGACCCAGTACTTC.

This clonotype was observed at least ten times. CDR3 in DNA: TGTGCCTGGTTAGCTCAGGGCGGTACTGAAGCTTTCTTT. Translated, it gives CAWLAQGGTEAFF. This chain connects TRBV30 to TRBJ1-1, with D perhaps TRBD1 (5 bases). V was clipped by 5 bases and J by 5 bases, with 15 bases between them. CDR3 length: 13 residues. The germline CDR1 and CDR2 sequences are GTSNPN and SVGIG (reference sequence).

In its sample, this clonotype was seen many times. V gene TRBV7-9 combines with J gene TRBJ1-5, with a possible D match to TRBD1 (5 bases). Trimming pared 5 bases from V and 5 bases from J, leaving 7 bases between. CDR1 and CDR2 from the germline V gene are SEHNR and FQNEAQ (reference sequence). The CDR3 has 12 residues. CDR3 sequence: CASSDSYQPQHF. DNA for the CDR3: TGTGCCAGCAGCGACAGTTATCAGCCCCAGCATTTT.